The clone carrying this T cell receptor (beta chain) has a single count. Its specificity is unknown. This entry belongs to a study of cytomegalovirus exposure and HLA in healthy donors. Across the whole study: Drawn from HLA-typed donors, about 85 million unique TCRs were held in an early data release.

The PCR made use of 60 Vbeta and 13 Jbeta primers. Data came from immunoSEQ multiplex PCR; TCRdb stores just in-frame clones and leaves some out. The repertoire holds about 160,000 clones, with 70% to 90% as singletons. The study's findings and limits: While the bulk of TCR sequences proved rare, some public TCRs turned up in many donors. Among TCR beta chains, those listed as cytomegalovirus-associated numbered about 160.

V dropped 6 bases and J dropped 9 bases, with 18 bases sitting between them. CDR3 length: 15 residues. Germline V gene lookup returns CDR1 SNHLY and CDR2 FYNNEI. The specimen was PBMCs. The chain combines TRBV2 with TRBJ1-6; no firm D call. The TCR comes from a man younger than 30 in good health and CMV-seropositive. CDR3 region: CASSGNVQVRSPLHF. For the CDR3, the DNA is TGTGCCAGCAGCGGCAACGTCCAGGTTCGTTCACCCCTCCACTTT.